Each of the 20 T cell receptor beta chains below was sequenced from the same sample in a study of cytomegalovirus exposure and HLA in healthy donors. The PCR was carried out with 60 Vbeta primers and 13 Jbeta primers. The repertoire was sequenced with immunoSEQ multiplex PCR; TCRdb's copy has only in-frame clones and lacks some. The table has about 180,000 clones, around 80% seen once. The source material was PBMCs. All receptors come from a woman aged 30 to 39 in good health and CMV-seronegative.

This chain links TRBV6-5 with TRBJ2-1; TRBD1 aligns across 8 bases. The CDR3 sequence is 15 residues long. Looked up from germline, CDR1 is MNHEY and CDR2 is SVGAGI. V dropped 5 bases and J dropped 2; count of bases not matched to a gene: 5. In nucleotides, the CDR3 is TGTGCCAGCAGTCCCCGACAGGGGACCTACAATGAGCAGTTCTTC. The encoded protein is CASSPRQGTYNEQFF.

This chain uses TRBV2 with TRBJ1-5; 8 positions match TRBD1. The germline gives CDR1 SNHLY, CDR2 FYNNEI. This CDR3 has 14 residues. V was clipped by 4 bases and J by 7 bases; unmatched bases: 6. CDR3 loop: CASSVAGGQQPQHF. The CDR3 DNA follows: TGTGCCAGCAGTGTGGCAGGGGGCCAGCAGCCCCAGCATTTT.

A remark on this clone: The junction departs from germline at one end; a sequencing error may be responsible. The V and J genes are TRBV7-9 and TRBJ1-2, with TRBD1 matching 10 bases. The V gene's germline CDR1 is SEHNR and CDR2 FQNEAQ (reference sequence). The CDR3 has 18 amino acids. CDR3 sequence: CSSSPRQGAGRGLNGYTF. The DNA for the CDR3 is TGTTCCAGCAGCCCCAGACAGGGGGCCGGCAGGGGGCTGAATGGCTACACCTTC.

The V gene is TRBV10-2, the J gene TRBJ1-2, with D maybe TRBD1 (6 bases). Trimming stripped 0 bases from V and 7 bases from J, with 21 bases between. Germline assignment: CDR1 WSHSY and CDR2 SAAADI. The CDR3 has 17 amino acids. CDR3 DNA sequence: TGCGCCAGCAGTGAGTCTTTCAAGGGGGGGATTGGATTTGGCTACACCTTC. Protein sequence: CASSESFKGGIGFGYTF.

The V gene is TRBV6-4, the J gene TRBJ2-2; TRBD2 agrees at 9 bases. Germline V lookup: CDR1 MRHNA, CDR2 SNTAGT. The CDR3 sequence is 16 residues long. The V gene end was trimmed by 3 bases and the J gene end by 5 bases; junction bases not matched to a gene: 7. The CDR3 sequence: CASSELAGADTGELFF. The CDR3, as DNA: TGTGCCAGCAGTGAATTAGCGGGAGCAGATACCGGGGAGCTGTTTTTT.

The V call is TRBV9, the J call TRBJ2-5; 7 bases are shared with TRBD2. With 3 bases clipped from V and 1 base from J, the junction kept 9 bases outside the gene matches. Per the germline V gene, CDR1 is SGDLS and CDR2 is YYNGEE. The CDR3 totals 16 residues. The CDR3 spells CASSGRRAGPQETQYF. In DNA, the CDR3 is TGTGCCAGCAGCGGGAGGCGAGCGGGACCCCAAGAGACCCAGTACTTC.

In regard to this clone: The junction departs from the called germline gene at one end, perhaps through a read error. The chain joins TRBV5-6 to TRBJ2-6; possible D gene TRBD1, 5 bases. The CDR3 is 17 residues long. Germline CDR1 and CDR2: SGHDT and YYEEEE. The CDR3 reads CASSRPDGAAGANGLTF. CDR3 DNA: TGTGCCAGCAGCCGCCCTGATGGGGCGGCTGGGGCCAACGGCCTGACTTTC.

This clone was found a few times. The rearrangement links TRBV6-5 to TRBJ1-1; no clear D gene. Germline V CDR1 and CDR2: MNHEY, SVGAGI. This CDR3 is built from 13 residues. The V end was cut by 11 bases, the J end by 0 bases, with 13 bases between. The CDR3 reads CAARALMNTEAFF. As DNA, the CDR3 is TGTGCCGCCAGAGCGCTAATGAACACTGAAGCTTTCTTT.

The gene calls are TRBV28 and TRBJ2-7, with 11 nucleotides matching TRBD1. This CDR3 has 16 amino acids. Germline trimming cut 4 bases from V and 2 bases from J; bases unmatched to any gene: 7. Germline V CDR1 and CDR2: MDHEN, SYDVKM. Here the CDR3 reads CASSSTDRGLPYEQYF. DNA for the CDR3: TGTGCCAGCAGTTCCACGGACAGGGGGCTCCCCTACGAGCAGTACTTC.

The V gene is TRBV27, the J gene TRBJ2-4, with D possibly matching TRBD2 (5 bases). This CDR3 is built from 15 residues. The germline V gene encodes CDR1 MNHEY and CDR2 SMNVEV (reference sequence). Trimming shortened V by 6 bases and J by 6 bases, and 18 bases separated the two germline ends. Here the CDR3 reads CASSPRALTLNIQYF. In DNA, the CDR3 is TGTGCCAGCAGCCCGAGGGCCCTCACGCTAAACATTCAGTACTTC.

The chain carries TRBV5-4 and TRBJ2-2, with 10 bases that match TRBD2. J lost 6 bases, V lost 3 bases, and 20 bases had no gene match. This CDR3 contains 20 residues. The germline gives CDR1 SGHNT, CDR2 YYREEE (reference sequence). The CDR3 loop reads CASSSITSGEWSVSPGELFF. Written as DNA, the CDR3 is TGTGCCAGCAGCTCGATAACTAGCGGGGAGTGGTCCGTTTCTCCCGGGGAGCTGTTTTTT.

J is TRBJ1-4 and V is TRBV5-1, with unresolved D. The germline CDR1 and CDR2 sequences are SGHRS and YFSETQ. Trimming stripped 5 bases from V and 5 bases from J, with 13 bases between. The CDR3 sequence is 14 residues long. CDR3 coding DNA: TGCGCCAGCAGTCCAGAGGCAAGGAATGAAAAACTGTTTTTT. It codes for CASSPEARNEKLFF.

The chain carries TRBV19 and TRBJ2-7; 7 bases fit TRBD1. The CDR3 spans 14 residues. Germline CDR1 is LNHDA and CDR2 is SQIVND (reference sequence). J gave up 4 bases and V 4 bases, and 7 bases lay outside the gene matches. The CDR3 DNA follows: TGTGCCAGTAGTACTCAGGACAGGCTTTACGAGCAGTACTTC. Protein sequence: CASSTQDRLYEQYF.

The rearrangement links TRBV19 to TRBJ2-5; D uncertain. The germline V gene encodes CDR1 LNHDA and CDR2 SQIVND (reference sequence). The CDR3 runs 14 residues. Trimming left V 6 bases short and J 1 base short, with 12 bases between. The CDR3 loop is CASSSDKIQETQYF. The CDR3 bases are TGTGCCAGTAGCTCCGACAAGATCCAAGAGACCCAGTACTTC.

This sequence joins TRBV27 and TRBJ2-3; no reliable D call. Germline CDR1 MNHEY, CDR2 SMNVEV (reference sequence). This CDR3 region has 13 residues. The V gene lost 3 bases and the J gene lost 4 bases, with 8 bases spanning the gap. CDR3 loop: CASSFLSADTQYF. The CDR3 bases are TGTGCCAGCAGTTTTCTCAGCGCAGATACGCAGTATTTT.

The chain combines TRBV7-7 with TRBJ2-1, with TRBD2 matching 15 bases. The CDR3 is 19 amino acids. Germline V gene sequence: CDR1 SSHAT, CDR2 FNYEAQ (reference sequence). V shed 5 bases, J shed 0 bases, and the junction held 8 bases outside the gene matches. The CDR3 loop reads CASSPGTSGGPSSYNEQFF. For the CDR3, the DNA is TGTGCCAGCAGCCCGGGGACTAGCGGGGGGCCGAGCTCCTACAATGAGCAGTTCTTC.

The V gene is TRBV6-5, the J gene TRBJ2-1, with D perhaps TRBD2 (5 bases). The CDR3 contains 13 residues. V dropped 5 bases and J dropped 3 bases, with 8 bases sitting between them. Germline V lookup: CDR1 MNHEY, CDR2 SVGAGI. As DNA, the CDR3 is TGTGCCAGCAGTCTCCGGGACTACAATGAGCAGTTCTTC. The encoded protein is CASSLRDYNEQFF.

This clone was picked up a small number of times. The chain uses TRBV7-2 and TRBJ2-7; maybe TRBD1 (6 bases). The CDR3 sequence is 13 residues long. Trimming took 1 base from V and 5 from J, leaving 9 bases between them. The V gene's germline CDR1 is SGHTA and CDR2 FQGNSA. CDR3 bases: TGTGCCAGCAGCTTAGATCACAGGGACGAGCAGTACTTC. Translating gives CASSLDHRDEQYF.

The V and J genes are TRBV7-2 and TRBJ2-1, with D possibly matching TRBD1 (5 bases). This CDR3 contains 15 residues. V was trimmed by 6 bases and J by 4 bases, leaving 16 bases between them. The germline CDR1 and CDR2 sequences are SGHTA and FQGNSA. The chain's CDR3 is CASSNDQGLYNEQFF. The CDR3 nucleotides read TGTGCCAGCAGTAACGACCAGGGCCTTTACAATGAGCAGTTCTTC.

CDR3 DNA: TGTGCCAGCAGCAAAGGGACAGGGGGGCCCTACAATGAGCAGTTCTTC. It is translated as CASSKGTGGPYNEQFF. The chain is built from TRBV21-1 and TRBJ2-1; the tabulated D call, TRBD1, remains unverified against the DNA. TRBV21-1 is recorded as a pseudogene. This CDR3 spans 16 amino acids.